This T cell receptor beta chain was captured in a study of neurological immune-mediated disorders. Time point defined: technical triplicate 2. This clonotype was counted many times. The method for making cDNA was 5'RACE, and it used 10-nucleotide random UMIs. TCRdb re-called the 5' RACE reads with MiXCR, one entry per CDR3 protein. Of under 65,000 distinct CDR3 sequences detected, 24% appear once; the ten largest clones hold roughly 4.5%. The clonotype comes from a man aged 60 to 75 with HTLV-1-associated myelopathy (HAM/TSP). The sample consisted of PBMCs.

DNA of the CDR3: TGCGCCAGCAGCTCTGGCGGGGGGGCCTACAATGAGCAGTTCTTC. Translated: CASSSGGGAYNEQFF. V and J are TRBV5-1 and TRBJ2-1; 9 bases match TRBD2. Unmatched junction bases numbered 3, after V lost 3 bases and J lost 2 bases. Germline V gives CDR1 SGHRS, CDR2 YFSETQ. This CDR3 is built from 15 residues. Variable domain in full (rest from reference TRBV5-1 and TRBJ2-1): KAGVTQTPRYLIKTRGQQVTLSCSPISGHRSVSWYQQTPGQGLQFLFEYFSETQRNKGNFPGRFSGRQFSNSRSEMNVSTLELGDSALYLCASSSGGGAYNEQFFGPGTRLTVL.